Presented here are 18 T cell receptor beta chains from one specimen sequenced in a study of beta chain features in type 1 diabetes (dated by TCRdb to between 2018 and 2020). Summary of the overall study and its limitations: Type 1 diabetes patients showed a moderate but significant shortening of TCRB CDR3 length in all four CD4+ subsets.

For these TCRs, the target antigens are not known. The library was produced with the immunoSEQ multiplex PCR assay. The High Capacity cDNA Reverse Transcription Kit was used to reverse transcribe all of the isolated RNA, meaning that expressed TCRB transcripts were what got sequenced. TCRdb mirrors the immuneACCESS table, restricted to in-frame sequences. Some clones are absent from its copies; in checked studies, under half trace to an unresolved V gene, and the reason for the others is unknown. This sample holds 150,000 to 200,000 clones; around 8% were observed only once. The ten largest clonotypes hold around 0.5% of the sample. Specimen: central memory CD4+ T cells from blood. All receptors come from a woman aged 18-29 years with type 1 diabetes.

This chain connects TRBV29-1 to TRBJ1-1, with 8 positions matching TRBD1. This CDR3 comprises 14 residues. Germline CDR1 reads SQVTM; CDR2 reads ANQGSEA. Trimming at V came to 6 bases and at J to 1 base, leaving 7 bases not matched to a gene. The DNA of the CDR3 is TGCAGCGTGGACAGGGACCCTGGGAACACTGAAGCTTTCTTT. Translation: CSVDRDPGNTEAFF.

CDR3 amino acids: CASSRGARGKDTQYF. CDR3 nucleotide sequence: TGTGCCAGCAGCCGTGGGGCCCGGGGGAAAGATACGCAGTATTTT. The J gene is TRBJ2-3, the V gene TRBV11-3, with D maybe TRBD2 (6 bases). This CDR3 comprises 15 residues. Trimming left V 5 bases short and J 5 bases short, with 17 bases between. Germline CDR1 reads SGHNT; CDR2 reads YENEEA.

This clone was seen a single time. The chain employs TRBV7-2 and TRBJ1-1; 11 positions match TRBD1. This CDR3 has 13 amino acids. With V trimmed by 5 bases and J by 11 bases, 7 bases remained unmatched. Germline values: CDR1 SGHTA, CDR2 FQGNSA. DNA of the CDR3: TGTGCCAGCAGCATTGGACAGGGGGCTGGCGCTTTCTTT. Translating it yields CASSIGQGAGAFF.

The chain links TRBV5-6 to TRBJ2-3, with 8 bases fitting TRBD1. Germline lookup yields CDR1 SGHDT and CDR2 YYEEEE. With 4 bases clipped from V and 4 bases from J, the junction kept 2 bases outside the gene matches. This CDR3 contains 13 residues. This CDR3 is CASSRQGPDTQYF. The CDR3 DNA is TGTGCCAGCAGCAGACAGGGGCCAGATACGCAGTATTTT.

This clone has more than one count but fewer than ten. The V gene is TRBV28, the J gene TRBJ2-4, with D possibly matching TRBD2 (5 bases). This CDR3 contains 13 residues. The V gene lost 10 bases and the J gene lost 4 bases, with 14 bases spanning the gap. The germline gives CDR1 MDHEN, CDR2 SYDVKM. The CDR3 sequence is CATKFPGKNIQYF. The CDR3 coding sequence is TGTGCCACTAAATTTCCGGGGAAAAACATTCAGTACTTC. The entire variable domain, with the rest obtained from reference TRBV28 and TRBJ2-4, is as follows: DVKVTQSSRYLVKRTGEKVFLECVQDMDHENMFWYRQDPGLGLRLIYFSYDVKMKEKGDIPEGYSVSREKKERFSLILESASTNQTSMYLCATKFPGKNIQYFGAGTRLSVL.

This clone was recorded a few times. Within the sample, other DNA sequences also encode this same CDR3. The rearrangement joins TRBV18 to TRBJ2-5; TRBD2 aligns across 8 bases. There are 14 residues in the CDR3. V dropped 0 bases and J dropped 5; count of bases not matched to a gene: 2. The germline V gene encodes CDR1 KGHSH and CDR2 LQKENI. This CDR3 is CASSPPPSGETQYF. As DNA, the CDR3 is TGTGCCAGCTCACCACCTCCTAGCGGGGAGACCCAGTACTTC.

This clone showed up just a few times. This sequence joins TRBV11-3 and TRBJ2-5; TRBD2 matches 7 bases. The CDR3 has 15 amino acids. Losses at the gene ends were 2 bases for V and 5 bases for J; bases not matched to a gene: 8. The V gene's germline CDR1 is SGHNT and CDR2 YENEEA. CDR3 in DNA: TGTGCCAGCAGCTTATCACTAGCGCTGGGGGAGACCCAGTACTTC. This sequence encodes CASSLSLALGETQYF.

The rearrangement uses TRBV19 and TRBJ2-7; D ambiguous. The CDR3 spans 14 residues. Germline CDR1 is LNHDA and CDR2 is SQIVND (reference sequence). Between the trimmed V and J ends, which lost 7 bases and 8 bases, there was a span of 21 bases. The CDR3 region is CASKGTEEAKKQYF. DNA of the CDR3: TGTGCCAGTAAAGGAACCGAAGAAGCGAAAAAGCAGTACTTC. Together with reference TRBV19 and TRBJ2-7, the CDR3 gives the full variable domain: DGGITQSPKYLFRKEGQNVTLSCEQNLNHDAMYWYRQDPGQGLRLIYYSQIVNDFQKGDIAEGYSVSREKKESFPLTVTSAQKNPTAFYLCASKGTEEAKKQYFGPGTRLTVT.

This clone was observed a few times. J is TRBJ2-7 and V is TRBV7-9, with TRBD2 as a possible D gene (6 bases). Per the germline V gene, CDR1 is SEHNR and CDR2 is FQNEAQ (reference sequence). The CDR3 runs to 16 residues. V gave up 5 bases and J gave up 7 bases, with 24 bases separating them. DNA for the CDR3: TGTGCCAGCAGCCTGGCCCCCGGGACTGAGGGGCTAGAGCAGTACTTC. Amino acids: CASSLAPGTEGLEQYF. Full variable domain (missing parts from reference TRBV7-9 and TRBJ2-7): DTGVSQNPRHKITKRGQNVTFRCDPISEHNRLYWYRQTLGQGPEFLTYFQNEAQLEKSRLLSDRFSAERPKGSFSTLEIQRTEQGDSAMYLCASSLAPGTEGLEQYFGPGTRLTVT.

This clone has a handful of counts. The chain is built from TRBV2 and TRBJ1-2, with D perhaps TRBD1 (5 bases). V gave up 4 bases and J gave up 6 bases, with 15 bases separating them. The CDR3 is 14 residues long. Germline V lookup: CDR1 SNHLY, CDR2 FYNNEI. This CDR3 is CASSGTTHGDGYTF. DNA of the CDR3: TGTGCCAGCAGTGGGACAACCCACGGCGATGGCTACACCTTC.

V gene TRBV11-2 combines with J gene TRBJ2-3, with TRBD2 matching 8 bases. There are 13 residues in the CDR3. J gave up 6 bases and V 5 bases, and 4 bases lay outside the gene matches. Germline V gene lookup returns CDR1 SGHAT and CDR2 FQNNGV. For the CDR3, the DNA is TGTGCCAGCAGCGCCGGGGGGGCGGATACGCAGTATTTT. Translated: CASSAGGADTQYF.

This clone came up a few times. The chain joins TRBV5-4 to TRBJ2-5; D might be TRBD2 (6 bases). The CDR3 has 14 residues. Germline V CDR1 and CDR2: SGHNT, YYREEE (reference sequence). V dropped 2 bases and J dropped 5 bases, with 13 bases sitting between them. DNA for the CDR3: TGTGCCAGCAGCTTAGAAGGGAGGAGGGAGACCCAGTACTTC. Amino acid sequence: CASSLEGRRETQYF. The complete variable domain, with remaining parts taken from reference TRBV5-4 and TRBJ2-5, reads ETGVTQSPTHLIKTRGQQVTLRCSSQSGHNTVSWYQQALGQGPQFIFQYYREEENGRGNFPPRFSGLQFPNYSSELNVNALELDDSALYLCASSLEGRRETQYFGPGTRLLVL.

This clone turned up a few times. The chain recombines TRBV11-2 with TRBJ2-7; 10 bases agree with TRBD1. V gave up 5 bases and J gave up 2 bases; unmatched junction bases: 3. The CDR3 has 14 amino acids. Germline V gene sequence: CDR1 SGHAT, CDR2 FQNNGV. The CDR3 protein is CASSAGQGPYEQYF. For the CDR3, the DNA is TGTGCCAGCAGCGCGGGACAGGGGCCCTACGAGCAGTACTTC. The full variable domain, its missing parts supplied by reference TRBV11-2 and TRBJ2-7, is EAGVAQSPRYKIIEKRQSVAFWCNPISGHATLYWYQQILGQGPKLLIQFQNNGVVDDSQLPKDRFSAERLKGVDSTLKIQPAKLEDSAVYLCASSAGQGPYEQYFGPGTRLTVT.

The V call is TRBV4-3, the J call TRBJ2-1; 8 bases fit TRBD1. Germline values: CDR1 LGHNA, CDR2 YSLEER. The CDR3 loop spans 15 amino acids. With 1 base clipped from V and 5 bases from J, the junction kept 4 bases outside the gene matches. The CDR3 sequence: CASSQGDRLHNEQFF. In nucleotides, the CDR3 is TGCGCCAGCAGCCAAGGGGACAGGTTACACAATGAGCAGTTCTTC.

There are a few counts of this clone. The V and J genes are TRBV19 and TRBJ1-3, with 7 bases lining up with TRBD1. Trimming at V came to 9 bases and at J to 1 base, leaving 9 bases not matched to a gene. Germline-derived CDR1 and CDR2 are LNHDA and SQIVND (reference sequence). The length of the CDR3 is 15 residues. In DNA, the CDR3 is TGTGCCAGCGTGTCCGGACAGGATTCTGGAAACACCATATATTTT. Translating it yields CASVSGQDSGNTIYF.

This clone was counted ten times or more. The J gene is TRBJ2-7, the V gene TRBV5-4, with 10 bases matching TRBD1. This CDR3 comprises 15 residues. Germline CDR1 reads SGHNT; CDR2 reads YYREEE (reference sequence). Trimming at V came to 0 bases and at J to 4 bases, leaving 4 bases not matched to a gene. As DNA, the CDR3 is TGTGCCAGCAGCTTGGGGACAGGGGGTGTATACGAGCAGTACTTC. Its protein product is CASSLGTGGVYEQYF.

There are a few counts of this clone. The chain combines TRBV5-1 with TRBJ2-5; possibly TRBD1 for D (6 bases). Germline loops: CDR1 SGHRS, CDR2 YFSETQ. Deletions cut 0 bases from V and 4 bases from J, with 10 bases between. This CDR3 spans 14 amino acids. In nucleotides, the CDR3 is TGCGCCAGCAGCTTGGTGGTGGGGGCAGAGACCCAGTACTTC. This codes for CASSLVVGAETQYF.

This clone was recorded a few times. The gene calls are TRBV29-1 and TRBJ1-4, with 8 bases lining up with TRBD1. The CDR3 loop spans 13 amino acids. J gave up 5 bases and V 7 bases, and 6 bases lay outside the gene matches. Per the germline V gene, CDR1 is SQVTM and CDR2 is ANQGSEA. Here the CDR3 DNA reads TGCAGCGGCAGGGGGCTTGGGAATGAAAAACTGTTTTTT. Its protein is CSGRGLGNEKLFF. Full variable domain (rest looked up from reference TRBV29-1 and TRBJ1-4): SAVISQKPSRDICQRGTSLTIQCQVDSQVTMMFWYRQQPGQSLTLIATANQGSEATYESGFVIDKFPISRPNLTFSTLTVSNMSPEDSSIYLCSGRGLGNEKLFFGSGTQLSVL.